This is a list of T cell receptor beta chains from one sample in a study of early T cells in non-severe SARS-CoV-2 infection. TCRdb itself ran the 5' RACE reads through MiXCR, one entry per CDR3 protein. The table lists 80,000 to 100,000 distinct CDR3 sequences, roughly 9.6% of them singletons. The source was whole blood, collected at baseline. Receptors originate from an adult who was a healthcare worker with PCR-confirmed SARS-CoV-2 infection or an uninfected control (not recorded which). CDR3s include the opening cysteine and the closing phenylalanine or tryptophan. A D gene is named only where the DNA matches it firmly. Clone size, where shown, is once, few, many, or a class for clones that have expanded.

cdr3_nt: TGTGCCAGCGGTGACAGGCTCTGGCAGTACTTC; cdr3_aa: CASGDRLWQYF; v_call: TRBV28; j_call: TRBJ2-7; clone_size: many; d_call: -
cdr3_nt: TGCGCCAGCAGTCGCACCGATTCAGCCCCAGGAGCTTTCTTT; cdr3_aa: CASSRTDSAPGAFF; v_call: TRBV10-2; j_call: TRBJ1-1; clone_size: many; d_call: -
cdr3_nt: TGTGACAGCAGCCCTACACCAGAAAGCACAGATACGCAGTATTTT; cdr3_aa: CDSSPTPESTDTQYF; v_call: TRBV7-2; j_call: TRBJ2-3; clone_size: -; d_call: -
cdr3_nt: TGTGCCATGTCAGACATGAACACTGAAGCTTTCTTT; cdr3_aa: CAMSDMNTEAFF; v_call: TRBV10-3; j_call: TRBJ1-1; clone_size: many; d_call: -
cdr3_nt: TGCAGCGTTCGTAGCCATTTACAGGGCTACGAGCAGTACTTC; cdr3_aa: CSVRSHLQGYEQYF; v_call: TRBV29-1; j_call: TRBJ2-7; clone_size: -; d_call: -
cdr3_nt: TGCAGTGCTAGGCGCAGCGGGAGATATGAGCAGTTCTTC; cdr3_aa: CSARRSGRYEQFF; v_call: TRBV20-1; j_call: TRBJ2-1; clone_size: -; d_call: TRBD2
cdr3_nt: TGCAGCGTTGCTGGCCGGAACACTGAAGCTTTCTTT; cdr3_aa: CSVAGRNTEAFF; v_call: TRBV29-1; j_call: TRBJ1-1; clone_size: -; d_call: -
cdr3_nt: TGCAGCGTTTGGGGGGGCTCTAATGAAAAACTGTTTTTT; cdr3_aa: CSVWGGSNEKLFF; v_call: TRBV29-1; j_call: TRBJ1-4; clone_size: many; d_call: -
cdr3_nt: TGTGCCAGCTCACCCTTGGCGGGGCAACAAACAACTAATGAAAAACTGTTTTTT; cdr3_aa: CASSPLAGQQTTNEKLFF; v_call: TRBV18; j_call: TRBJ1-4; clone_size: few; d_call: -
cdr3_nt: TGTGCCAGCAGTAGGGCTGGCACAGATACGCAGTATTTT; cdr3_aa: CASSRAGTDTQYF; v_call: TRBV25-1; j_call: TRBJ2-3; clone_size: -; d_call: -
cdr3_nt: TGTGCCAGCTCACCCTGGACAGGGGATCAGCCCCAGCATTTT; cdr3_aa: CASSPWTGDQPQHF; v_call: TRBV18; j_call: TRBJ1-5; clone_size: few; d_call: TRBD1
cdr3_nt: TGTGCCAGCAGTCTCCACAGGGAAATGACCGGGGAGCTGTTTTTT; cdr3_aa: CASSLHREMTGELFF; v_call: TRBV12-3/TRBV12-4; j_call: TRBJ2-2; clone_size: -; d_call: -
cdr3_nt: TGTGCCAGCAGCTTGGCCGCAGCGATGAACACTGAAGCTTTCTTT; cdr3_aa: CASSLAAAMNTEAFF; v_call: TRBV5-4; j_call: TRBJ1-1; clone_size: few; d_call: -
cdr3_nt: TGTGCCAGTAGACGGGGCAGGGGGCCCTATGGCTACACCTTC; cdr3_aa: CASRRGRGPYGYTF; v_call: TRBV19; j_call: TRBJ1-2; clone_size: many; d_call: TRBD1
cdr3_nt: TGCAGCCCCGGGCAGGGGCTAGGAGGCTACACCTTC; cdr3_aa: CSPGQGLGGYTF; v_call: TRBV20-1; j_call: TRBJ1-2; clone_size: many; d_call: -
cdr3_nt: TGTGCCAGCAGCTTTGGACTAGCGGACCAAGAGACCCAGTACTTC; cdr3_aa: CASSFGLADQETQYF; v_call: TRBV7-9; j_call: TRBJ2-5; clone_size: many; d_call: TRBD2
cdr3_nt: TGTGCCAGCAGGTCCGGGACAACCTCTGGGGCCAACGTCCTGACTTTC; cdr3_aa: CASRSGTTSGANVLTF; v_call: TRBV2; j_call: TRBJ2-6; clone_size: few; d_call: -
cdr3_nt: TGTGCCAGCAGCCCCGGGTCCACAGATACGCAGTATTTT; cdr3_aa: CASSPGSTDTQYF; v_call: TRBV6-5; j_call: TRBJ2-3; clone_size: few; d_call: -
cdr3_nt: TGTGCCAGCAGCTCCAGGGGCAGGGCCTATAATTCACCCCTCCACTTT; cdr3_aa: CASSSRGRAYNSPLHF; v_call: TRBV13; j_call: TRBJ1-6; clone_size: many; d_call: -
cdr3_nt: TGTGCCAGCAGTGATCCTGGACGCTATGGCTACACCTTC; cdr3_aa: CASSDPGRYGYTF; v_call: TRBV25-1; j_call: TRBJ1-2; clone_size: -; d_call: -
cdr3_nt: TGTGCCAGTAGTACGGGGGGAGGATCCTTCTACGAGCAGTACTTC; cdr3_aa: CASSTGGGSFYEQYF; v_call: TRBV19; j_call: TRBJ2-7; clone_size: many; d_call: TRBD2
cdr3_nt: TGCGCCAGCAGTGAGTGGGCCGGAACTAGCGGGGGATACAATGAGCAGTTCTTC; cdr3_aa: CASSEWAGTSGGYNEQFF; v_call: TRBV10-2; j_call: TRBJ2-1; clone_size: -; d_call: TRBD2
cdr3_nt: TGTGCCAGTACCTGGGGAGGGGCCAATGAGCAGTTCTTC; cdr3_aa: CASTWGGANEQFF; v_call: TRBV19; j_call: TRBJ2-1; clone_size: many; d_call: TRBD2
cdr3_nt: TGTGCCAGCAGTTTACCCCGCACAGATACGCAGTATTTT; cdr3_aa: CASSLPRTDTQYF; v_call: TRBV3-1; j_call: TRBJ2-3; clone_size: -; d_call: -
cdr3_nt: TGTGCCAGCAGTTTATGGGCCGGGACAGGGGGGCTCACAGATACGCAGTATTTT; cdr3_aa: CASSLWAGTGGLTDTQYF; v_call: TRBV28; j_call: TRBJ2-3; clone_size: few; d_call: TRBD1
cdr3_nt: TGTGCCAGCAGCTTATCGGGGCCCGGGGAGCTGTTTTTT; cdr3_aa: CASSLSGPGELFF; v_call: TRBV7-9; j_call: TRBJ2-2; clone_size: few; d_call: -
cdr3_nt: TGCAGTGCTAGGGGGCCCTCGGGAGGCTACACCTTC; cdr3_aa: CSARGPSGGYTF; v_call: TRBV20-1; j_call: TRBJ1-2; clone_size: few; d_call: -
cdr3_nt: TGCAGTGCTAGAGTTCCGGGACTAGCGGGAGTGTGGAATGAGCAGTTCTTC; cdr3_aa: CSARVPGLAGVWNEQFF; v_call: TRBV20-1; j_call: TRBJ2-1; clone_size: many; d_call: TRBD2
cdr3_nt: TGTGCCAGCAGCCAAGAGGGCGAAGCTTTCTTT; cdr3_aa: CASSQEGEAFF; v_call: TRBV3-1; j_call: TRBJ1-1; clone_size: few; d_call: -
cdr3_nt: TGTGCCAGCTCACCCGGGGGACTAGCCCGTGGGGAGCAGTTCTTC; cdr3_aa: CASSPGGLARGEQFF; v_call: TRBV18; j_call: TRBJ2-1; clone_size: -; d_call: TRBD2
cdr3_nt: TGTGCCAGCAGGAGGGGAAGTCAGCCCCAGCATTTT; cdr3_aa: CASRRGSQPQHF; v_call: TRBV2; j_call: TRBJ1-5; clone_size: many; d_call: -
cdr3_nt: TGCAGTGCTAGTAATGGCGCGAGCTCCTACAATGAGCAGTTCTTC; cdr3_aa: CSASNGASSYNEQFF; v_call: TRBV20-1; j_call: TRBJ2-1; clone_size: -; d_call: -
cdr3_nt: TGTGCCAGCAGCCTGACGGAGTATGGCTACACCTTC; cdr3_aa: CASSLTEYGYTF; v_call: TRBV6-2/TRBV6-3; j_call: TRBJ1-2; clone_size: many; d_call: -
cdr3_nt: TGCGCCAGCAGCTTGGCCCACACGGCCACTGAAGCTTTCTTT; cdr3_aa: CASSLAHTATEAFF; v_call: TRBV5-1; j_call: TRBJ1-1; clone_size: few; d_call: -
cdr3_nt: TGTGCCAGCAGCCTAGGTGGACAACCGGAGACCCAGTACTTC; cdr3_aa: CASSLGGQPETQYF; v_call: TRBV7-2; j_call: TRBJ2-5; clone_size: few; d_call: -
cdr3_nt: TGTGCCAGCAGCTTAGGTAGGACTAGCGGGAGACTTGAGCAGTTCTTC; cdr3_aa: CASSLGRTSGRLEQFF; v_call: TRBV11-2; j_call: TRBJ2-1; clone_size: many; d_call: TRBD2
cdr3_nt: TGTGCCAGCGGGGAGTACAGTTACGAGCAGTACTTC; cdr3_aa: CASGEYSYEQYF; v_call: TRBV7-2; j_call: TRBJ2-7; clone_size: few; d_call: -
cdr3_nt: TGTGCCAGCAGCAAATCCAGGGCAGGCGGAAACACCATATATTTT; cdr3_aa: CASSKSRAGGNTIYF; v_call: TRBV21-1; j_call: TRBJ1-3; clone_size: few; d_call: -
cdr3_nt: TGCAGTGCTAGCCCCTGGGGAACAGGGGGCGGCTATGGCTACACCTTC; cdr3_aa: CSASPWGTGGGYGYTF; v_call: TRBV20-1; j_call: TRBJ1-2; clone_size: few; d_call: TRBD1
cdr3_nt: TGTGCCAGCTTTAATAGCGGAATGGATCGGCAGTTCTTC; cdr3_aa: CASFNSGMDRQFF; v_call: TRBV18; j_call: TRBJ2-1; clone_size: many; d_call: -
cdr3_nt: TGCAGCGTTGAGGCAGGATCACTCTCTGGGGCCAACGTCCTGACTTTC; cdr3_aa: CSVEAGSLSGANVLTF; v_call: TRBV29-1; j_call: TRBJ2-6; clone_size: many; d_call: -
cdr3_nt: TGCAGCGTGGCCGGGGTGACCTCCTACGAGCAGTACTTC; cdr3_aa: CSVAGVTSYEQYF; v_call: TRBV29-1; j_call: TRBJ2-7; clone_size: few; d_call: -
cdr3_nt: TGCAGCGTTACCGGGACAGGGGCTAGCAATCAGCCCCAGCATTTT; cdr3_aa: CSVTGTGASNQPQHF; v_call: TRBV29-1; j_call: TRBJ1-5; clone_size: few; d_call: TRBD1
cdr3_nt: TGTGCCAGCAGTGACTGGCGGGGGGGCCCAAAAACCGGGGAGCTGTTTTTT; cdr3_aa: CASSDWRGGPKTGELFF; v_call: TRBV6-1; j_call: TRBJ2-2; clone_size: -; d_call: TRBD2
cdr3_nt: TGCAGCGTGGGGACAGTTGAAAAACTGTTTTTT; cdr3_aa: CSVGTVEKLFF; v_call: TRBV29-1; j_call: TRBJ1-4; clone_size: many; d_call: TRBD1
cdr3_nt: TGTGCCAGCAGAGAACCCGGGTTTGGCTACACCTTC; cdr3_aa: CASREPGFGYTF; v_call: TRBV28; j_call: TRBJ1-2; clone_size: -; d_call: -
cdr3_nt: TGCGCCAGCAGCGGACCGGGACAGGCCACTGAAGCTTTCTTT; cdr3_aa: CASSGPGQATEAFF; v_call: TRBV5-1; j_call: TRBJ1-1; clone_size: few; d_call: TRBD1
cdr3_nt: TGCAGTGCTAGAGTTCTAGCGGGGGGCCTCTACAATGAGCAGTTCTTC; cdr3_aa: CSARVLAGGLYNEQFF; v_call: TRBV20-1; j_call: TRBJ2-1; clone_size: few; d_call: TRBD2
cdr3_nt: TGTGCCAGCACGACTGGCCCCAATGAGCAGTTCTTC; cdr3_aa: CASTTGPNEQFF; v_call: TRBV2; j_call: TRBJ2-1; clone_size: -; d_call: -
cdr3_nt: TGCAGTGCTCCCGGGGGAGATAGCACAGATACGCAGTATTTT; cdr3_aa: CSAPGGDSTDTQYF; v_call: TRBV20-1; j_call: TRBJ2-3; clone_size: few; d_call: -